A single sample gave rise to the 28 T cell receptor beta chains below, sequenced in a study of T cell responses to AZD1222 COVID-19 vaccine listed by TCRdb under 2021. Preparation of the library involved the immunoSEQ multiplex PCR assay. The source is immuneACCESS, and TCRdb retained only in-frame sequences with V and J called. Part of the clones is not carried over; for the studies checked, unresolved V genes explain less than half of this, and the remainder is unexplained. Across this sample there are around 190,000 clones, with almost 90% seen only once. Roughly 0.5% of the sample rests with the top ten. According to the study, the label for this sample's time point signals: baseline before first vaccination. This specimen was peripheral blood, taken on day 0 of AZD1222 vaccination. These receptors originate from an adult in good health.

The chain joins TRBV28 to TRBJ2-3, with D perhaps matching TRBD2 (5 bases). Per germline, CDR1 MDHEN and CDR2 SYDVKM. With 7 bases removed from V and 1 base from J, the gap between germline ends came to 18 bases. This CDR3 has 16 residues. The chain's CDR3 is CASTTLLRAGTDTQYF. CDR3 nucleotides: TGTGCCAGCACCACTCTACTGAGAGCGGGCACAGATACGCAGTATTTT.

J is TRBJ2-2 and V is TRBV5-4; 8 nucleotides match TRBD2. The CDR3 sequence is 17 residues long. In germline, CDR1 is SGHNT, CDR2 YYREEE (reference sequence). Losses at the gene ends were 4 bases for V and 0 bases for J; bases not matched to a gene: 8. The chain's CDR3 is CASSPATSGANTGELFF. The CDR3 coding sequence is TGTGCCAGCAGCCCGGCAACTAGCGGAGCGAACACCGGGGAGCTGTTTTTT. The whole variable domain, filled in from reference TRBV5-4 and TRBJ2-2, reads ETGVTQSPTHLIKTRGQQVTLRCSSQSGHNTVSWYQQALGQGPQFIFQYYREEENGRGNFPPRFSGLQFPNYSSELNVNALELDDSALYLCASSPATSGANTGELFFGEGSRLTVL.

This chain uses TRBV11-3 with TRBJ2-2, with D tentatively TRBD1 (6 bases). The germline CDR1 and CDR2 sequences are SGHNT and YENEEA. V was shortened by 0 bases and J by 6 bases, with 14 bases between the two germline ends. This CDR3 contains 16 residues. CDR3 DNA: TGTGCCAGCAGCTTAGAGGGCAGGGGCACCCCCGGGGAGCTGTTTTTT. It specifies CASSLEGRGTPGELFF.

The chain combines TRBV11-2 with TRBJ2-2, with D hard to call. The germline V and J ends were trimmed by 5 bases and 1 base, with 2 bases remaining between them. Germline V gene lookup returns CDR1 SGHAT and CDR2 FQNNGV. The CDR3 runs to 12 residues. The DNA of the CDR3 is TGTGCCAGCAGCATGAACACCGGGGAGCTGTTTTTT. Residues: CASSMNTGELFF.

The chain carries TRBV25-1 and TRBJ1-4; no firm D call. Germline assignment: CDR1 MGHDK and CDR2 SYGVNS. Trimming pared 2 bases from V and 8 bases from J, leaving 9 bases between. The CDR3 has 13 amino acids. The DNA for the CDR3 is TGTGCCAGCAGTGAAAGGCGGGGAGAAAAACTGTTTTTT. As protein: CASSERRGEKLFF.

The V call is TRBV2, the J call TRBJ1-4; D possibly corresponds to TRBD1 (5 bases). The CDR3 is 16 amino acids. V was trimmed by 1 base and J by 0 bases, leaving 9 bases between them. Per the germline V gene, CDR1 is SNHLY and CDR2 is FYNNEI. Here the CDR3 DNA reads TGTGCCAGCAGTGAAGGGACACCTGCAACTAATGAAAAACTGTTTTTT. Amino acids: CASSEGTPATNEKLFF.

The chain uses TRBV28 and TRBJ1-6; 8 nucleotides match TRBD1. Germline V gene lookup returns CDR1 MDHEN and CDR2 SYDVKM. The V gene end was trimmed by 8 bases and the J gene end by 9 bases; junction bases not matched to a gene: 12. The CDR3 runs 15 residues. CDR3 nucleotide sequence: TGTGCCAGCGCACCGGCGGACAGGGACGCTTCACCCCTCCACTTT. It encodes CASAPADRDASPLHF.

This chain links TRBV7-8 with TRBJ1-4; perhaps TRBD1 as D (5 bases). In germline, CDR1 is SGHVS, CDR2 FQNEAQ. CDR3 length equals 15 residues. V shed 6 bases and J shed 2 bases, with 13 bases lying between them. The CDR3 loop is CASRLTGGTNEKLFF. The DNA of the CDR3 is TGTGCCAGCAGACTAACAGGTGGCACTAATGAAAAACTGTTTTTT.

V gene TRBV6-1 combines with J gene TRBJ2-3; TRBD1 matches at 10 bases. Unmatched junction bases numbered 1, after V lost 0 bases and J lost 4 bases. This CDR3 has 15 amino acids. In germline, CDR1 is MNHNS, CDR2 SASEGT. CDR3 coding DNA: TGTGCCAGCAGTGAAGCGACAGGGGGCGCAGATACGCAGTATTTT. Its protein is CASSEATGGADTQYF.

The CDR3 DNA is TGTGCCAGCAGCCAACCGGACAGGGGCAATGAAAAACTGTTTTTT. This translates into CASSQPDRGNEKLFF. The rearrangement uses TRBV4-2 and TRBJ1-4, with 9 bases matching TRBD1. Looked up from germline, CDR1 is LGHNA and CDR2 is YNFKEQ. Germline trimming cut 2 bases from V and 5 bases from J; bases unmatched to any gene: 3. This CDR3 region has 15 residues.

Only a few counts were recorded for this clone. The V gene is TRBV19, the J gene TRBJ1-4; TRBD1 is a possible D gene (5 bases). V lost 10 bases to trimming and J lost 6 bases, with 18 bases between them. Germline loops: CDR1 LNHDA, CDR2 SQIVND (reference sequence). This CDR3 has 14 amino acids. In nucleotides, the CDR3 is TGTGCCATTTGGGGCCCTAAGGGGCATGAAAAACTGTTTTTT. Its translation: CAIWGPKGHEKLFF.

The gene calls are TRBV30 and TRBJ2-1; 10 bases are a match to TRBD2. The CDR3 spans 15 residues. Germline values: CDR1 GTSNPN, CDR2 SVGIG (reference sequence). Written as DNA, the CDR3 is TGTGCGGAGGGTCTAGCGGGAGAAGGACTGAATGAGCAGTTCTTC. Residues: CAEGLAGEGLNEQFF.

This clone was picked up a small number of times. The rearrangement links TRBV9 to TRBJ2-7, with D possibly matching TRBD2 (7 bases). The germline V gene encodes CDR1 SGDLS and CDR2 YYNGEE. The CDR3 spans 15 residues. Trimming removed 4 bases from V and 2 bases from J, with 16 bases in between. Here the CDR3 DNA reads TGTGCCAGCAGCTTAGGGGGGGCGAGCACCTACGAGCAGTACTTC. Amino acid sequence: CASSLGGASTYEQYF.

The rearrangement links TRBV20-1 to TRBJ2-5; the D is unclear. With 0 bases removed from V and 10 bases from J, the gap between germline ends came to 6 bases. The CDR3 contains 10 residues. CDR1 is DFQATT, CDR2 SNEGSKA, per germline (reference sequence). The CDR3 bases are TGCAGTGCTAGAGATCTTGTCCAGTACTTC. Translating it yields CSARDLVQYF.

The rearrangement uses TRBV6-6 and TRBJ1-2; 8 bases fit TRBD1. The CDR3 is made up of 13 amino acids. Germline trimming cut 2 bases from V and 8 bases from J; bases unmatched to any gene: 4. Germline assignment: CDR1 MNHNY and CDR2 SVGAGI (reference sequence). This chain's CDR3 is CASSYIQGAGYTF. DNA for the CDR3: TGTGCCAGCAGTTACATTCAGGGGGCCGGCTACACCTTC.

This clone has just a few counts. The chain uses TRBV20-1 and TRBJ1-3, with D possibly matching TRBD1 (5 bases). Trimming removed 3 bases at V and 4 bases at J, with 13 bases between. The CDR3 runs to 14 residues. The V gene's germline CDR1 is DFQATT and CDR2 SNEGSKA (reference sequence). The CDR3 spells CSASRGDLGNTIYF. CDR3 coding DNA: TGCAGTGCTAGTCGGGGCGACCTCGGAAACACCATATATTTT.

This clone was seen more than once but under ten times. This chain uses TRBV20-1 with TRBJ2-1; TRBD2 matches at 13 bases. The CDR3 loop spans 15 amino acids. Germline V gene data show CDR1 as DFQATT and CDR2 as SNEGSKA (reference sequence). The V segment lost 3 bases and the J segment 4 bases; nucleotides outside the gene matches: 3. The CDR3 sequence is CSASPLAGGYNEQFF. The CDR3 DNA reads as TGCAGTGCTAGTCCACTAGCGGGGGGGTACAATGAGCAGTTCTTC.

The chain links TRBV4-3 to TRBJ1-5; D remains unclear. Trimming pared 1 base from V and 4 bases from J, leaving 11 bases between. In germline, CDR1 is LGHNA, CDR2 YSLEER. The CDR3 runs 15 residues. CDR3 DNA sequence: TGCGCCAGCAGCCAAGTTTTCGGGGATAATCAGCCCCAGCATTTT. Its translation is CASSQVFGDNQPQHF.

The chain combines TRBV6-5 with TRBJ1-3, with TRBD1 as a possible D gene (5 bases). This CDR3 is built from 14 residues. With 7 bases removed from V and 2 bases from J, the gap between germline ends came to 12 bases. Germline V gene sequence: CDR1 MNHEY, CDR2 SVGAGI. The CDR3 spells CASTPDRTGNTIYF. CDR3 in DNA: TGTGCCAGCACCCCCGACAGAACTGGAAACACCATATATTTT.

This chain joins TRBV4-1 and TRBJ2-1; D assignment may be TRBD1 or TRBD2 (5 bases each). CDR3 size: 14 residues. Germline-derived CDR1 and CDR2 are MGHRA and YSYEKL. The V gene lost 3 bases and the J gene lost 4 bases, with 10 bases spanning the gap. The CDR3 here is CASSHAGGYNEQFF. The CDR3 DNA sequence: TGCGCCAGCAGCCACGCTGGGGGTTACAATGAGCAGTTCTTC.

This rearrangement joins TRBV2 to TRBJ1-2; possibly TRBD1 for D (5 bases). V was pared by 9 bases and J by 4 bases, with 18 bases between. The CDR3 contains 14 residues. Germline lookup yields CDR1 SNHLY and CDR2 FYNNEI. The CDR3 spells CARERQGYGYGYTF. The CDR3 DNA sequence: TGTGCCAGGGAGAGGCAGGGATACGGCTATGGCTACACCTTC.

The chain couples TRBV3-1 (or the pseudogene TRBV3-2) to TRBJ1-6; 9 positions agree with TRBD1. This CDR3 spans 15 amino acids. The germline gives CDR1 LGHDT, CDR2 YNNKEL (reference sequence). Trimming took 0 bases from V and 13 from J; bases not matched to a gene: 7. As DNA, the CDR3 is TGTGCCAGCAGCCAAGATTGGGGACAGGGAAGTCCCCTCCACTTT. Protein product: CASSQDWGQGSPLHF.

The J gene is TRBJ2-1, the V gene TRBV11-3; tentatively, D is TRBD2 (7 bases). The CDR3 contains 19 residues. V shed 6 bases and J shed 1 base, with 25 bases lying between them. CDR1 is SGHNT and CDR2 is YENEEA in the germline V gene. The CDR3 region is CASSKRGGSAQLSYNEQFF. The CDR3 DNA follows: TGTGCCAGCAGTAAGAGGGGGGGTAGCGCCCAATTATCCTACAATGAGCAGTTCTTC.

CDR3 nucleotides: TGTGCTAGTGGTCCCATACGGGGGGTCCGGGAGACCCAGTACTTC. It is translated as CASGPIRGVRETQYF. The chain couples TRBV12-5 to TRBJ2-5; 7 bases agree with TRBD2. The CDR3 loop spans 15 amino acids. V lost 5 bases and J lost 5; bases outside the gene matches: 11. The germline V gene encodes CDR1 LGHNT and CDR2 FRNRAP.

This clone was counted at least ten times. V gene TRBV12-3 or TRBV12-4 combines with J gene TRBJ1-1; tentative D call: TRBD1 (6 bases). The CDR3 has 13 amino acids. V lost 7 bases and J 5 bases, leaving 14 bases between the germline ends. This chain's CDR3 is CASTQQGRTEAFF. CDR3 nucleotide sequence: TGTGCCAGCACCCAACAGGGAAGGACTGAAGCTTTCTTT.

J is TRBJ1-6 and V is TRBV18; 7 nucleotides agree with TRBD1. V lost 3 bases, J lost 8 bases, and 7 bases stayed unmatched. This CDR3 is 15 amino acids long. Germline V gives CDR1 KGHSH, CDR2 LQKENI. The CDR3 DNA follows: TGTGCCAGCTCACCTGGAAGGGGGCTAGATTCACCCCTCCACTTT. Amino acids: CASSPGRGLDSPLHF.

V gene TRBV9 combines with J gene TRBJ1-3; 7 bases line up with TRBD1. The CDR3 has 14 residues. Germline lookup yields CDR1 SGDLS and CDR2 YYNGEE. Losses at the gene ends were 3 bases for V and 8 bases for J; bases not matched to a gene: 8. The CDR3 protein is CASSERQGRDTIYF. The CDR3 DNA reads as TGTGCCAGCAGCGAAAGACAGGGACGAGACACCATATATTTT.

This rearrangement joins TRBV12-1 to TRBJ2-2; the table's D call TRBD1 went unverified against the DNA. TRBV12-1 is annotated as a pseudogene. The CDR3 covers 17 residues. CDR3 sequence reads: CASERPGTVANTGELFF. The CDR3, as DNA: TGTGCCAGCGAGAGGCCCGGGACAGTTGCGAACACCGGGGAGCTGTTTTTT.